What follows describes a single TCR beta chain. This clonotype was counted a few times. There is no known antigen for this receptor. Base-call qualities are not available, and no considerably larger clone is one nucleotide away. The source of the sample is a study of regulatory T cells in long-lasting Graves disease (dated by TCRdb to about 2021). At the level of the whole study: To count as having persistent Graves' disease, a patient had to have received antithyroid drug treatment for over 5 years with TSH receptor autoantibodies remaining persistently positive. Peripheral blood TCR sequencing and RNA sequencing compared persistent Graves' disease patients with newly diagnosed Graves' disease patients. The study took place in China and was registered as a clinical trial. A total of 33 samples were covered by TCR sequencing, comprising around 13 persistent and around 20 newly diagnosed Graves' disease patients. Antithyroid drugs had been taken for about 10.3 years on average by persistent Graves' disease patients in the clinical cohort. What the research found in general, with its limitations: Compared with newly diagnosed patients, patients with persistent Graves' disease had lower TCR Shannon entropy and fewer highly expanded clones, which suggests clonal expansion. As a limitation, the authors acknowledged that the small sample size may reduce accuracy. Persistent disease showed preferential use of TRBV28, TRBJ1-2 and TRBJ2-5, whereas newly diagnosed disease favored TRBV20-1 and TRBJ2-1. Sequencing and analysis were limited to the TCR beta chain. Patients with persistent disease shared more public clonotypes (about 2,500) than newly diagnosed patients did (about 970). Because the primary lesion, thyroid tissue, could not be accessed, the study looked at peripheral blood alone.

Library construction relied on multiplex PCR. The data were produced on an Illumina HiSeq 4000. TCR beta libraries were built with iRepertoire HTBI primers and Arm-PCR amplification of CDR3 regions. Before sequencing, the PCR products underwent gel purification. The paper's processing steps were these. Gene usage analysis of CDR3 amino acid clonotypes used the approximately 56 TRBV and around 14 TRBJ segments found across samples. Filtered high-quality paired reads were merged into contigs using COPE and FqMerger. BLAST was used to align contigs to the IMGT TRBV, TRBD and TRBJ reference genes, and CDR3 was defined following IMGT. Any clonotype with a frequency above 0.1% was classified as a highly expanded clone. Shannon entropy served as the measure of repertoire diversity, while the Gini coefficient captured V-J evenness. Public clonotypes were defined as clonotypes shared by more than one individual. The public sequencing data were trimmed at Q25 with fastp and processed into clonotypes with MiXCR by TCRdb, which kept only in-frame beta chains. Identical CDR3 protein sequences are pooled into one entry, listed with their most common genes and DNA. The V and J calls, along with clone size, are taken from TCRdb and not from the paper's own processing. The sample table lists 500,000 to 800,000 distinct CDR3 sequences, 25% to 30% of them with a count of one. Roughly 46% of the sample lies in the top ten.

CDR1 MNHNS and CDR2 SASEGT were looked up in the germline V gene. V was cut back by 6 bases and J by 6 bases, leaving a gap of 12 bases between them. From the cysteine up to the phenylalanine, the CDR3 has a length of 13 residues. The only DNA kept is the CDR3, 39 bases in frame from the first base. This specimen's time point label, interpreted: persistent/refractory GD, antithyroid drugs over 5 years with positive TRAb. For both TCR sequencing and RNA sequencing, RNA was extracted from PBMCs using TRIzol. The diagnosis of Graves' disease was made according to American Thyroid Association guidelines. Patients for the study were recruited at an endocrinology department in Xi'an, China. Each patient gave approximately 10 milliliters of peripheral blood, collected in an EDTA anticoagulant tube. Ficoll Paque Plus density gradient separation was used to isolate PBMCs, and no further T cell sorting was done. An Agilent 2100 Bioanalyzer and agarose gel were used to check RNA quality, while a NanoDrop 2000 measured RNA concentration.

This receptor was obtained from a female donor with Graves disease. This specimen was peripheral blood mononuclear cells (PBMCs), taken when the disease was refractory, from a patient treated with antithyroid drugs. Recombination linked TRBV6-1 to TRBJ1-5, with the D gene uncertain. The CDR3 reads as follows: CASRQQTSQPQHF. The DNA reads as follows: TGTGCCAGCAGGCAACAGACCAGTCAGCCCCAGCATTTT.